This is a list of T cell receptor beta chains from one sample in a study of metastatic and nonmetastatic thyroid tumors. Through MiXCR, TCRdb re-clonotyped the PCR reads. The table has 25,000 to 30,000 clones, 23% seen once. Specimen: blood. The origin of the receptors is a female donor with papillary thyroid cancer or a benign thyroid nodule (not recorded which). Some clones in this sample may be carry-over from other donors' samples. Both conserved end residues are part of each CDR3. A D gene is named only where the DNA matches it firmly. Size is stated for part of the rows, as once, few or many counts, or as a class when the clone is expanded.

v_call: TRBV25-1; d_call: .; clone_size: many; j_call: TRBJ1-1; cdr3_nt: TGTGCCAGCAGTGAATCCCCGGGCAGGGGAGCTTTCTTT; cdr3_aa: CASSESPGRGAFF
v_call: TRBV6-2/TRBV6-3; d_call: .; clone_size: .; j_call: TRBJ2-7; cdr3_nt: TGTGCCAGCAGTTCCTACGTACGGGCGGGCAGCTCCTACGAGCAGTACTTC; cdr3_aa: CASSSYVRAGSSYEQYF
v_call: TRBV19; d_call: .; clone_size: few; j_call: TRBJ1-5; cdr3_nt: TGTGCCAGTAGTCGCCACAATCAGCCCCAGCACTTT; cdr3_aa: CASSRHNQPQHF
v_call: TRBV18; d_call: .; clone_size: few; j_call: TRBJ1-5; cdr3_nt: TGTGCCAGCTCACAAATATTCGGGGGCTATCAGCCCCAGCATTTT; cdr3_aa: CASSQIFGGYQPQHF
v_call: TRBV6-2/TRBV6-3; d_call: TRBD2; clone_size: medium-sized; j_call: TRBJ2-3; cdr3_nt: TGTGCCAGCAGTTATACCCACACCTTCCTAGCGGGAGGGCCATATACGCAGTATTTT; cdr3_aa: CASSYTHTFLAGGPYTQYF
v_call: TRBV2; d_call: .; clone_size: many; j_call: TRBJ1-1; cdr3_nt: TGTGCCAGCAATCCCAGGGCGAGGGCTTTCTTT; cdr3_aa: CASNPRARAFF
v_call: TRBV20-1; d_call: .; clone_size: .; j_call: TRBJ1-1; cdr3_nt: TGCAGTGCTAGGGGCGTAGGTGAAGCTTTCTTT; cdr3_aa: CSARGVGEAFF
v_call: TRBV28; d_call: .; clone_size: .; j_call: TRBJ2-7; cdr3_nt: TGTGCCAGCAGTTTCCACCTGACGGGTTACGAGCAGTACTTC; cdr3_aa: CASSFHLTGYEQYF
v_call: TRBV6-2/TRBV6-3; d_call: .; clone_size: many; j_call: TRBJ1-5; cdr3_nt: TGTGCCAGCAGTTACCGGGGGACAAATCAGCCCCAGCATTTT; cdr3_aa: CASSYRGTNQPQHF
v_call: TRBV11-2; d_call: TRBD1; clone_size: .; j_call: TRBJ2-7; cdr3_nt: TGTGCAAGCAGCTTTCACAGGGGGGAGGCCTACGAGCAGATCTTC; cdr3_aa: CASSFHRGEAYEQIF
v_call: TRBV5-1; d_call: TRBD2; clone_size: many; j_call: TRBJ2-3; cdr3_nt: TGCGCCAGCGGCGCGGGGGACTCCACAGATACGCAGTATTTT; cdr3_aa: CASGAGDSTDTQYF
v_call: TRBV20-1; d_call: TRBD1; clone_size: many; j_call: TRBJ2-7; cdr3_nt: TGCAGTGCTCGCTTGGACAGGGGGCTCTACGAGCAGTACTTC; cdr3_aa: CSARLDRGLYEQYF
v_call: TRBV12-3/TRBV12-4; d_call: .; clone_size: .; j_call: TRBJ1-1; cdr3_nt: TGTGCCAGCAGTCTGGGCGGGGACACTGAAGCTTTCTTT; cdr3_aa: CASSLGGDTEAFF
v_call: TRBV4-3; d_call: .; clone_size: many; j_call: TRBJ2-7; cdr3_nt: TGCGCCAGCAGCCAAGGCCGGGTAGCTTCCTACGAGCAGTACTTC; cdr3_aa: CASSQGRVASYEQYF